This entry features one T cell receptor (beta chain) sequence. No cognate antigen has been identified for it. No base qualities exist here, and no much larger clone lies one base off it. The CDR3 holds 14 amino acids from the cysteine to the phenylalanine. The entry retains the CDR3 DNA only, 42 bases that are in frame from base 1. V is clipped by 5 bases and J by 10 bases, and the sequence between their germline boundaries is 15 bases long. Total RNA was extracted from the cultured T cells with TRIzol reagent. TCRbeta libraries were amplified from RNA using 5' rapid amplification of cDNA ends (5'RACE). Library concentration and integrity were checked with Qubit, an Agilent instrument, and quantitative PCR before sequencing. Sequencing of qualified libraries was performed on Illumina HiSeq or MiSeq by a commercial service provider. As for the authors' bioinformatics: TCR sequences in each sample were identified using MiXCR version 1.8.2. To qualify, a clone needed a CDR3 longer than four amino acids, an in-frame nucleotide length, and no stop codon. A read containing the complete CDR3 structure was defined as an effective read. RT-PCR with 24 Vbeta primers, GeneScan spectratyping, and Sanger sequencing were used to validate expanded clones. The raw public reads went through TCRdb reprocessing: fastp at Q25, MiXCR clone calling, in-frame beta chains kept. Records with the same CDR3 protein are collapsed into one entry carrying the most frequent genes and DNA. These V and J calls originate from TCRdb's pipeline instead of the authors' own analysis. This sample lists 9,500 to 15,000 distinct CDR3 sequences; approximately 39% were detected once. Jointly, the top ten make up 30% to 40% of the sample.

These data originate in a study of T cell repertoires and leukemia-associated antigens (dated 2019 in TCRdb). For the study in its entirety: Roughly 16.1 million effective reads were obtained overall, with each sample giving about 5.1 to 6.6 million read pairs and roughly 3 to 5.0 million effective reads. Using in vitro peptide stimulation of healthy T cells, the study set out to figure out what antigen is recognized by a TCR Vbeta21 clone that had previously been found in CML patients.

Points the paper makes about the study in general: Across the four groups, there were no significant differences in the numbers of Vbeta genes (approximately 58), Jbeta genes (over 12), VDJ rearrangements, or unique CDR3s. Antigen specificity and function of the expanded clones were not tested directly and required further investigation.

As a first step, CD3+ T cells were rested overnight at more than 2 million cells/mL in RPMI 1640 lacking fetal bovine serum. MACS immunomagnetic beads were used, per the manufacturer's instructions, to isolate CD3+ T cells from PBMCs. The chain is encoded by TRBV12-3 or TRBV12-4 joined to TRBJ1-6, with the D gene not clear enough to name. Sequencing used CD3+ T cells sorted from blood and cultured. The sequence was obtained from a female donor in good health. CDR3 reads: CASSLTRTGSPLHF. In nucleotide form, the sequence is TGTGCCAGCAGTCTAACTCGAACGGGCTCACCCCTCCACTTT.